Reported below is one TCR beta chain. Its specific antigen is unknown. Per-nucleotide qualities are absent, and no much larger clonotype sits a single base away. From the cysteine through the phenylalanine, the CDR3 covers 13 amino acids. The DNA shown is the 39-base CDR3, in frame from base 1. Trimming takes 1 base from V and 2 bases from J, and the germline ends sit 5 bases apart. This entry belongs to a study of blood T cell repertoires in COVID-19 (TCRdb year 2020). With regard to the full study: Samples from collaborators originated in the United States, Italy and Spain and spanned both the acute and convalescent phases of COVID-19. The material from the prospective study consisted of cDNA or gDNA derived from T cells, B-cell-depleted T cells, or PBMCs. The dataset comprised deeply sampled blood TCRbeta repertoires from subjects exposed to, actively infected with, or recovered from COVID-19. The repertoires were released in a freely available public database intended as a resource for research on the immune response to SARS-CoV-2. Samples were obtained from the ongoing ImmuneRACE study (first 160 participants) and from 1,254 subjects provided by 6 global collaborators. A de-identified subject ID, COVID-19 status, age in years and sex were almost always included in the sample metadata. Where HLA class I and class II types were available, the types were taken from metadata supplied by the sample provider, not from assay-based typing. Study-level results and caveats: The quantity of clinical and demographic metadata differed by source and by participant and was supplied without curation.

Each collaborating institution followed its own protocols to collect whole blood in K2EDTA tubes. For TCRbeta analysis, collaborator samples were shipped as frozen whole blood, as isolated PBMCs, or as DNA extracted from either sample type. The immunoSEQ Assay, a bias-controlled multiplex PCR, was used to amplify TCRbeta CDR3 regions from genomic DNA. On the study's bioinformatics: Within the assay, amplification of reference gene primers was used to estimate how many nucleated cells each sample contained. To quantify the absolute abundance of each unique TCRbeta CDR3 rearrangement, sequence reads were collapsed and filtered. Productive Simpson clonality was computed per sample as the square root of Simpson's diversity index over productive rearrangements. The clones in this table, taken by TCRdb from immuneACCESS, are in-frame only. Not every clone is retained; where verified, under half of the shortfall comes from an unresolved V gene, and the cause of the rest is unknown. From that table come the V and J calls and clone size; the DNA was used to work out D and trimming. A total of 88,000 or so clones appear in this sample, roughly 90% of them only once. Less than 9% of the sample goes to the ten largest clones.

The V and J segments used are TRBV12-3 or TRBV12-4 and TRBJ1-2; the D gene cannot be named for sure. Material: peripheral blood. The receptor comes from a man between 60 and 70 years old with acute or convalescent COVID-19. The DNA is as follows: TGTGCCAGCAGTTTAGGGGAGAACTATGGCTACACCTTC. This is translated as CASSLGENYGYTF.